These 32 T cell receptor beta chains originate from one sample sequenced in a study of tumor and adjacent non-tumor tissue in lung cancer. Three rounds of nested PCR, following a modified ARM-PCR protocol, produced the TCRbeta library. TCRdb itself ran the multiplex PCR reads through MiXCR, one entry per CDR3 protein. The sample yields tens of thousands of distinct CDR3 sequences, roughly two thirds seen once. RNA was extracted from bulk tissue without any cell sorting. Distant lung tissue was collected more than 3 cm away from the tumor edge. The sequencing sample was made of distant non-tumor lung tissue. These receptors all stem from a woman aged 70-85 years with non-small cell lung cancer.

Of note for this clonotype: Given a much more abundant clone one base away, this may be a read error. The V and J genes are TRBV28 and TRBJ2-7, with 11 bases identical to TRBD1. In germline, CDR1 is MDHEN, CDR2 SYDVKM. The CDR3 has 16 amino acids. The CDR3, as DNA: TGTGGCAGCAGGCCTCGCCCAAGGACAGGGGGCTTCGAGCAGTACTTC. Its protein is CGSRPRPRTGGFEQYF.

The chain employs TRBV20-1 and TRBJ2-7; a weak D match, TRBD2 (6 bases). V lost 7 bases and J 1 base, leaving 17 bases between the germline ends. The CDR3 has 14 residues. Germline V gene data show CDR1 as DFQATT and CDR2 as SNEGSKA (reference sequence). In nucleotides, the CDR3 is TGCAGTGTTAGTCTAGCGAGAGAATCCTACGAGCAGTACTTC. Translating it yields CSVSLARESYEQYF.

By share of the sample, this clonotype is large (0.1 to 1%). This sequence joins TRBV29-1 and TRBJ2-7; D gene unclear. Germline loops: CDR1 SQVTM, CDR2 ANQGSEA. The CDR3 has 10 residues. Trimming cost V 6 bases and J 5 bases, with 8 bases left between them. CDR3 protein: CSVVQHEQYF. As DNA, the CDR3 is TGCAGCGTCGTGCAGCACGAGCAGTACTTC.

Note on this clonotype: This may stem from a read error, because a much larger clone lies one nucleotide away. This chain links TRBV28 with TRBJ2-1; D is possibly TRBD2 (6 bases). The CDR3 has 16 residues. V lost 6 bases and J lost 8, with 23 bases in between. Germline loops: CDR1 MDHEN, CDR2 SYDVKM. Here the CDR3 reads CASSSEGGSGLYEQFF. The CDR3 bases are TGTGCCAGCAGCTCCGAAGGAGGGAGCGGCCTTTATGAGCAGTTCTTC.

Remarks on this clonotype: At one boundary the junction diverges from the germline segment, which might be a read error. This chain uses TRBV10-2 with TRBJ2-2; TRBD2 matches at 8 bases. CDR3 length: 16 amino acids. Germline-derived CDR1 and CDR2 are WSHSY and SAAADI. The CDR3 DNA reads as TGCGCCAGCCAGCGGATAGCGGGACCTTCGAGCGGGGAGCCGTTTTTT. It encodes CASQRIAGPSSGEPFF.

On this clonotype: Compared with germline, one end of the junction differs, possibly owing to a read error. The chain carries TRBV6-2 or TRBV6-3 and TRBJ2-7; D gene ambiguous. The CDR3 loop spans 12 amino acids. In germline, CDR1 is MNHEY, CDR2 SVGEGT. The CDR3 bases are TGTGCCAGCAGTCACTCGTCCTACGAGCAGTACTTC. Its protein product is CASSHSSYEQYF.

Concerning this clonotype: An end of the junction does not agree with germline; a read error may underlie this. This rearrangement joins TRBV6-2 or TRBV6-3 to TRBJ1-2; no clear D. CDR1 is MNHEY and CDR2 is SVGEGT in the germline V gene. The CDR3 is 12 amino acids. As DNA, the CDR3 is TGTACCAGCTGTTACCAAGGCTATGGCTACACCTTC. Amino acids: CTSCYQGYGYTF.

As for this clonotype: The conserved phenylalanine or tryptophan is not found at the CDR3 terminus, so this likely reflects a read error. The CDR3 loop reads CASSQGGQASYEQYY. For the CDR3, the DNA is TGCGCCAGCAGCCAAGGTGGCCAAGCAAGCTACGAGCAGTACTAC. The gene calls are TRBV4-1 and TRBJ2-7, with D uncertain. The CDR3 runs 15 residues. With 1 base removed from V and 3 bases from J, the gap between germline ends came to 13 bases. Per germline, CDR1 MGHRA and CDR2 YSYEKL.

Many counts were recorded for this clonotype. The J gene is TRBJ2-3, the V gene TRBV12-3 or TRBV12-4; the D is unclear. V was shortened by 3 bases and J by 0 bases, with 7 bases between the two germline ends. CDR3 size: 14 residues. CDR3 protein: CASSFGGSTDTQYF. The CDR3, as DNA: TGTGCCAGCAGTTTCGGTGGGAGCACAGATACGCAGTATTTT.

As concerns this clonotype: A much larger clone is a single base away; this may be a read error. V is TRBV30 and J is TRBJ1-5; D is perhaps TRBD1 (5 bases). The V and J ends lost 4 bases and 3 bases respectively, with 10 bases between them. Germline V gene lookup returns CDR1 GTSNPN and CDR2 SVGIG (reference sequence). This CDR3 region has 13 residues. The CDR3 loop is CAWTEDNNQPQHF. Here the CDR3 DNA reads TGTGCCTGGACCGAGGACAACAATCAGCCCCAGCATTTT.

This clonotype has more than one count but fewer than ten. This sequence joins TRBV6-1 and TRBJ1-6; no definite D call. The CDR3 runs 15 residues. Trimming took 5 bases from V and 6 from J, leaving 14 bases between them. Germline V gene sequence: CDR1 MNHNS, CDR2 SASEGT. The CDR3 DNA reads TGTGCCAGCAGTACCCGGGAGTCGAGTAATTCACCCCTCCACTTT. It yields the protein CASSTRESSNSPLHF.

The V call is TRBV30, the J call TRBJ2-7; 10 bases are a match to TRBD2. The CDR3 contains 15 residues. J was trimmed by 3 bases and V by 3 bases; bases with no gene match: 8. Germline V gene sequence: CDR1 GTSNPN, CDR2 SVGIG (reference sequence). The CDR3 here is CAWRGGLAGVYEQYF. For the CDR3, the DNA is TGTGCCTGGAGGGGGGGGCTAGCGGGAGTCTACGAGCAGTACTTC.

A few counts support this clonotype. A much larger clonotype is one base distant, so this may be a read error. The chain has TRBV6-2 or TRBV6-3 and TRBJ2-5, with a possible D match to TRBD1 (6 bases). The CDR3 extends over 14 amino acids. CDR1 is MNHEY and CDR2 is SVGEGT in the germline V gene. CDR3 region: CASRWTGTQGTQCF. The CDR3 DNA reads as TGTGCCAGCAGATGGACTGGAACGCAGGGGACCCAGTGCTTC.

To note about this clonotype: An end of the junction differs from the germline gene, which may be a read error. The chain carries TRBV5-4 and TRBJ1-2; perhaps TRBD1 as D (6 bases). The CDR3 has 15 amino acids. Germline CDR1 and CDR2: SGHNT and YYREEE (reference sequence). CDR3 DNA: TGTGCCAGCGGCTTGGGGGGGCCAAGGGTGGCCGGCTACACCTTC. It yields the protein CASGLGGPRVAGYTF. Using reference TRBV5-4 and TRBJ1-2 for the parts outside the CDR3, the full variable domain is ETGVTQSPTHLIKTRGQQVTLRCSSQSGHNTVSWYQQALGQGPQFIFQYYREEENGRGNFPPRFSGLQFPNYSSELNVNALELDDSALYLCASGLGGPRVAGYTFGSGTRLTVV.

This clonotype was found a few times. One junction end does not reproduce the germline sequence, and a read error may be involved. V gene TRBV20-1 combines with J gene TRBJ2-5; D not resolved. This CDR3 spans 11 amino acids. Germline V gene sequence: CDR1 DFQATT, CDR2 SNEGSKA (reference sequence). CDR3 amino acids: CNASGRETQYF. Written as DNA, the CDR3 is TGCAATGCTAGTGGGCGGGAGACCCAGTACTTC.

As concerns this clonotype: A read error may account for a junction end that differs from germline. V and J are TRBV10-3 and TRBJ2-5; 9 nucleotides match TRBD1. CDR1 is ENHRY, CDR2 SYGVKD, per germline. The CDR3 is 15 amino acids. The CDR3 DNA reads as TGTGACATTGGGACAGGGAGCCTATTCCAAGAGGCCCAATACTTC. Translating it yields CDIGTGSLFQEAQYF.

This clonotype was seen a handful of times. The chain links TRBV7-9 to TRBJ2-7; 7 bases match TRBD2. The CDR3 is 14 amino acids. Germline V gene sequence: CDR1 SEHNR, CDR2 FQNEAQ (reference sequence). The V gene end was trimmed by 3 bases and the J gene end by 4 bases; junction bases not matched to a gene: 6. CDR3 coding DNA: TGTGCCAGCAGCTTGGGCGGGAGTCTTTACGAGCAGTACTTC. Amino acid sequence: CASSLGGSLYEQYF.

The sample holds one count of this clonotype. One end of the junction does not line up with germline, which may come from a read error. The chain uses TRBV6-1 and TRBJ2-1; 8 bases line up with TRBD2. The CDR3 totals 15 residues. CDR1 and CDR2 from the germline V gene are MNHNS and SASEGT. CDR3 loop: CASSLLADPYNKQFF. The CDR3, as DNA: TGTGCCAGCAGTCTACTAGCGGACCCCTACAATAAGCAGTTCTTC.

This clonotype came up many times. The CDR3 nucleotides read TGCGCCAGCAGTGAGTCGAATCAGGGCGGGGAGACCCAGTACTTC. It translates to CASSESNQGGETQYF. The gene calls are TRBV10-1 and TRBJ2-5; D possibly uses TRBD1 or TRBD2 (5 bases each). This CDR3 is 15 amino acids long. The germline V gene has CDR1 WNHNN and CDR2 SYGVQD (reference sequence). Trimming pared 0 bases from V and 5 bases from J, leaving 13 bases between.

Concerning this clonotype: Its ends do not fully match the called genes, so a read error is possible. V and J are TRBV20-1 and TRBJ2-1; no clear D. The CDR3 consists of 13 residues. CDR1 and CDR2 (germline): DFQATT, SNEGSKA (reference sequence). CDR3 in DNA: TGCAGTGCCCTACCCCTTGCGATGGATGAGCACCTCTTC. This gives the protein CSALPLAMDEHLF.

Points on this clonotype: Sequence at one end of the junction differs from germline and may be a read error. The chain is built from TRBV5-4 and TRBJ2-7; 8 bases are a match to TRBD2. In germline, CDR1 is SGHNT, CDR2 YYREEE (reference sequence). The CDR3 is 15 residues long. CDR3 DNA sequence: TGTGCCAGCAGCAGTTCGGGACTAGGTCTCTACGAACAGTACTTC. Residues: CASSSSGLGLYEQYF.

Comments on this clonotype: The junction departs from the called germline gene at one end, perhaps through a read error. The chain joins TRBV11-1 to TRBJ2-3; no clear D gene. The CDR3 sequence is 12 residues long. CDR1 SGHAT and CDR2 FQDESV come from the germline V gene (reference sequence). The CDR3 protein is CASGPHVDTQCF. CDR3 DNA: TGTGCCAGCGGCCCGCACGTAGATACGCAGTGTTTT.

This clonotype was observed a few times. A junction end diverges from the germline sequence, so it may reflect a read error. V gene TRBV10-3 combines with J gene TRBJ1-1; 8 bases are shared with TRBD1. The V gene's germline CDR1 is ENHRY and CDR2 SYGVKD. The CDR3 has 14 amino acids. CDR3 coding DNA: TGTGCCATCAAGAACGACAGGGGCAACACTGAAGCTCTCTTT. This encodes CAIKNDRGNTEALF.

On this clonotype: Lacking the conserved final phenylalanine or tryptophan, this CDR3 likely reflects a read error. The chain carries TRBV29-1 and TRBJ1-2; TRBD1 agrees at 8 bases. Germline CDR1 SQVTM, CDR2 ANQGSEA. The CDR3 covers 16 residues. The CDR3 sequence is CSAMTGEAGFAYGYTV. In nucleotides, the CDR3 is TGCAGTGCTATGACAGGGGAGGCAGGATTCGCATATGGCTACACCGTC.

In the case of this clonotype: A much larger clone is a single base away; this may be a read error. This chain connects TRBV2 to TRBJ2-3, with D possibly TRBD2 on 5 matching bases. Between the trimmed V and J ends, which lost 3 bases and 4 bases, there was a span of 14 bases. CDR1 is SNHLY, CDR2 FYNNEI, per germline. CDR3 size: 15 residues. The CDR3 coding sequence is TGTGCCAGCAGTGAGAGTCTAGTGGGAGCAGATACGCAGTATTTT. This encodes CASSESLVGADTQYF.

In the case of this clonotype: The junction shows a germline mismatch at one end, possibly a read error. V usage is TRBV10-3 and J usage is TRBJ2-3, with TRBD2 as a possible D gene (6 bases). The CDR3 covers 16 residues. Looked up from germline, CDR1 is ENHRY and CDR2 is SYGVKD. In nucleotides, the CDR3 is TGTGCCATCTGTGATGAGCGGGCCGCTACTAGAGATACGCAGTATTTT. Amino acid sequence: CAICDERAATRDTQYF.

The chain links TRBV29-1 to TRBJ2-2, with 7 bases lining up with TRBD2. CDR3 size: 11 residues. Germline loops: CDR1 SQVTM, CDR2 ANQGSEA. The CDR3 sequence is CDVGGDGELFF. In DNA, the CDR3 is TGCGACGTTGGGGGGGACGGGGAGCTGTTTTTT.

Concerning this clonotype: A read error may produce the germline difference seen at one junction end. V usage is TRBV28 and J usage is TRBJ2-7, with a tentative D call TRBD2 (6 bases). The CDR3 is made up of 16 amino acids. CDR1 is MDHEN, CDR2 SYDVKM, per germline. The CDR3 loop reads CTSSTGVDGLGYEQYF. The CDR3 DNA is TGTACCAGCAGTACGGGAGTAGATGGTCTAGGCTACGAGCAGTACTTC.

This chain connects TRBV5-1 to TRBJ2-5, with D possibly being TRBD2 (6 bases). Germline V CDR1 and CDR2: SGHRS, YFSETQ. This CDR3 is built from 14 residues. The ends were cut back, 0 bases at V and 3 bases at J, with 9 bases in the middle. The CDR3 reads CASSLAPGEETQYF. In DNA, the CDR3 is TGCGCCAGCAGCTTGGCCCCGGGAGAAGAGACCCAGTACTTC.

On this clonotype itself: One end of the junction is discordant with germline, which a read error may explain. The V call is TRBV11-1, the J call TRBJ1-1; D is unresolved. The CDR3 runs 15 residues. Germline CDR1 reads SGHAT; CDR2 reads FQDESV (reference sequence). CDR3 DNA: TGTGCCAGCAGCCCGTGGACGGGCGCAGACACTGGAGCTATCTTT. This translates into CASSPWTGADTGAIF.

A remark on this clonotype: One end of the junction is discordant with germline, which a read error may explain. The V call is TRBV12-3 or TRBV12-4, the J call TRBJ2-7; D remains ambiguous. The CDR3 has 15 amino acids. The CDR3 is CASSSGSDGVNEQYF. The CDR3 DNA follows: TGTGCCAGCAGTTCAGGAAGCGACGGAGTGAACGAGCAGTACTTT.

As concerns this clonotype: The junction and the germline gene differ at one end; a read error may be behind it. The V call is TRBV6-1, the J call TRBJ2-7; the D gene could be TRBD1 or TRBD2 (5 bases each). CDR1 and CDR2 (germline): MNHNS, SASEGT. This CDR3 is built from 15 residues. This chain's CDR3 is CANSEAGGWPNEQYF. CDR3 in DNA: TGTGCCAACAGTGAAGCTGGGGGATGGCCAAACGAGCAGTACTTC.